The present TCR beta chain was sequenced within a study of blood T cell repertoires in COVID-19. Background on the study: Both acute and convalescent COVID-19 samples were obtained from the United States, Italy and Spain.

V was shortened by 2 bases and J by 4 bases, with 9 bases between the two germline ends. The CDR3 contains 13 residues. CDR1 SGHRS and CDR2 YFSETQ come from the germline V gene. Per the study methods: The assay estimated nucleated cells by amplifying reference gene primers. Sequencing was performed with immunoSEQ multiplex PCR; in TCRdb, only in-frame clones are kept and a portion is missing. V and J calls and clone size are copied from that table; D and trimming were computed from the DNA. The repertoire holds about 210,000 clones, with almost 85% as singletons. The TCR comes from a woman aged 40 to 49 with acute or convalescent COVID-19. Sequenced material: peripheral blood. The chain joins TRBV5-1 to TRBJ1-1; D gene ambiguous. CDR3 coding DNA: TGCGCCAGCAGCTTCGGGGATGGCACTGAAGCTTTCTTT. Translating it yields CASSFGDGTEAFF.